The subject of this entry is one TCR beta chain. Its antigen is unknown. It was RNA transcripts that yielded the amplified TCR beta CDR3 regions. The study used the HTBI primer set for a first-round RT-PCR of the TCR CDR3. Each CDR3 protein gets one entry after TCRdb re-called the multiplex PCR reads with MiXCR. The sample records around 660,000 distinct CDR3 sequences, about 45% being singletons. Clinical symptoms, serum thyroxine and TRAb, thyroid ultrasound and orbital computed tomography were used for the diagnoses. The entry originates in a study of T cells in Graves' hyperthyroidism and ophthalmopathy. Trimming pared 8 bases from V and 9 bases from J, leaving 14 bases between. Germline V CDR1 and CDR2: SNHLY, FYNNEI. The CDR3 contains 12 residues. Whole-study results and caveats: Blood also contained most expanded thyroid clonotypes above 0.001. Stable hyperthyroidism was separated from ophthalmopathy by a model based on 13 V-J features.

The TCR was taken from an adult man with Graves' disease, either hyperthyroidism or ophthalmopathy (not recorded which). The chain uses TRBV2 and TRBJ1-5, with unresolved D. Specimen: peripheral blood or thyroid tissue (not recorded which). The CDR3 loop is CASSSGDGPQHF. The CDR3 bases are TGTGCCAGCTCCTCTGGGGATGGGCCCCAGCATTTT.